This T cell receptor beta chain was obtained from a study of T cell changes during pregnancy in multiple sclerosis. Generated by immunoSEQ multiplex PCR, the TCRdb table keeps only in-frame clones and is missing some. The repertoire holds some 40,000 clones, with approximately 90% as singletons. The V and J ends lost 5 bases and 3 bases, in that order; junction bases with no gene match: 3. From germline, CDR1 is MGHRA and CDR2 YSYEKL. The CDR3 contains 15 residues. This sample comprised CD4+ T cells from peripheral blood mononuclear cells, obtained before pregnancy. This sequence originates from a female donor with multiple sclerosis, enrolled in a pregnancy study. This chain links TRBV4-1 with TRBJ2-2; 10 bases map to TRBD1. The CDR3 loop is CASSWTGGDTGELFF. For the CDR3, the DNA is TGCGCCAGCAGCTGGACAGGGGGGGACACCGGGGAGCTGTTTTTT.